This is a list of T cell receptor beta chains from one sample in a study of breast tumors, draining lymph nodes, adjacent tissues. MiXCR was run by TCRdb on the multiplex PCR reads, yielding one entry per CDR3 protein. This sample carries over 70,000 distinct CDR3 sequences, approximately 31% of them seen once, and the ten largest clones take over 7.5%. Sequenced sample: axillary lymph node tissue. The receptors shown here come from a female donor with breast cancer. Some clones in this sample may be carry-over from other donors' samples. The CDR3 runs from the conserved cysteine through the conserved F or W. A D gene is named only where the DNA matches it firmly. Clone size appears in some rows only: once, few, many, or a class for an expanded clone.

J gene	D gene	V gene	clone size	CDR3 protein	CDR3 DNA
TRBJ2-1	TRBD1	TRBV6-1	many	CASSSQTGGRYNEQFF	TGTGCCAGCAGTTCCCAGACAGGGGGCAGATACAATGAGCAGTTCTTC
TRBJ2-3	-	TRBV18	many	CASSRVGNTDTQYF	TGTGCCAGCTCACGGGTTGGTAACACAGATACGCAGTATTTT
TRBJ2-7	-	TRBV7-9	many	CASSLGGTDEQYF	TGTGCCAGCAGCTTAGGCGGGACAGACGAGCAGTACTTC
TRBJ2-7	TRBD2	TRBV19	many	CASSAGASYEQYF	TGTGCCAGTAGTGCGGGAGCCTCCTACGAGCAGTACTTC
TRBJ2-3	TRBD2	TRBV20-1	many	CSARDEEAGPPDTQYF	TGCAGTGCTAGAGATGAAGAAGCGGGACCCCCAGATACGCAGTATTTT
TRBJ2-5	TRBD1	TRBV18	many	CASSPQLQGEETQYF	TGTGCCAGCTCACCCCAGTTACAGGGGGAAGAGACCCAGTACTTC
TRBJ2-2	-	TRBV5-1	-	CASSLAQEGRTGELFF	TGCGCCAGCAGCTTGGCTCAGGAGGGGAGGACCGGGGAGCTGTTTTTT
TRBJ2-7	-	TRBV29-1	many	CSVASSYEQYF	TGCAGCGTTGCATCCTCATACGAGCAGTACTTC
TRBJ1-2	-	TRBV29-1	many	CSVGAGDYGYTF	TGCAGCGTAGGGGCGGGAGACTATGGCTACACCTTC
TRBJ1-6	TRBD1	TRBV18	many	CASSPRQGVNNSPLHF	TGTGCCAGCTCACCACGACAGGGGGTAAATAATTCACCCCTCCACTTT
TRBJ1-2	TRBD1	TRBV20-1	many	CSARTGQGGGYTF	TGCAGTGCTAGAACGGGACAGGGAGGCGGCTACACCTTC